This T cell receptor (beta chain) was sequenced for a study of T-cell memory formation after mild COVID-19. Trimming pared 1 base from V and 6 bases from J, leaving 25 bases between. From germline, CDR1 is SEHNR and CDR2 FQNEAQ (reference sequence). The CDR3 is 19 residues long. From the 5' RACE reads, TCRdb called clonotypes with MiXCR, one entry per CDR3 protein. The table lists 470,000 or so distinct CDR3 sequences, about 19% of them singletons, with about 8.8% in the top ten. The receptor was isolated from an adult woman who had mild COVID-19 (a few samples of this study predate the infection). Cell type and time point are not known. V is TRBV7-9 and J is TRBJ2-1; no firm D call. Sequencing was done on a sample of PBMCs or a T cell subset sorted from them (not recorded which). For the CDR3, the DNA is TGTGCCAGCAGCTTAGGGGTGGTTCGAGCCGAGCCCCTTCCCAATGAGCAGTTCTTC. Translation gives CASSLGVVRAEPLPNEQFF.